This T cell receptor beta chain was found in a study of blood T cell repertoires in COVID-19. Background on the study: Samples came from the United States, Italy and Spain, spanning acute and convalescent COVID-19. The analysed material was cDNA or gDNA that came from T cells, B-cell-depleted T cells, or PBMCs.

There are 16 residues in the CDR3. Germline lookup yields CDR1 LNHDA and CDR2 SQIVND (reference sequence). Deletions cut 8 bases from V and 1 base from J, with 18 bases between. The authors' processing: Nucleated cell number was recorded as an estimate derived from reference gene primer amplification. The table came from immunoSEQ multiplex PCR; TCRdb's copy has only in-frame clones and leaves some out. That table is the source of V, J and clone size, and D and trimming were worked out from the DNA. The sample carries under 200,000 clones, approximately 88% recorded once. This TCR came from a young man with active or convalescent COVID-19. The sequenced sample consisted of peripheral blood. This rearrangement joins TRBV19 to TRBJ2-1, with D possibly matching TRBD2 (5 bases). CDR3 in DNA: TGTGCCAGTCGTCAGGACGGAGGATTTTCCTACAATGAGCAGTTCTTC. Its translation is CASRQDGGFSYNEQFF.